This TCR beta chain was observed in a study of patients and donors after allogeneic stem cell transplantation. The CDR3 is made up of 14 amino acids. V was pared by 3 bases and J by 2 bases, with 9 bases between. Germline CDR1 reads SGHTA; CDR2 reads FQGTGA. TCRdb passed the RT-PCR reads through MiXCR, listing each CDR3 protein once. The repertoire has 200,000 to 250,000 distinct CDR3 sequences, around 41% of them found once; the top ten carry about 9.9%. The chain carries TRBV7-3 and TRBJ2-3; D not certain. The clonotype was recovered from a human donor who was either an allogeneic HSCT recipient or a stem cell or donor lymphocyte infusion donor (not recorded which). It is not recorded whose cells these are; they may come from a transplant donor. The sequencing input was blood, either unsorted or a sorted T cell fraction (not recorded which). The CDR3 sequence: CASSFSTSTDTQYF. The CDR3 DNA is TGTGCCAGCAGCTTTAGTACTTCCACAGATACGCAGTATTTT.